This T cell receptor (beta chain) comes out of a study of a mutant IDH1 vaccine in newly diagnosed glioma. Turning to the study itself: The treated population exhibited a male proportion of about 60%, a female proportion of roughly 40%, and a mean age of roughly 41 years.

Germline assignment: CDR1 SGHVS and CDR2 FQNEAQ. V gave up 0 bases and J gave up 3 bases, with 9 bases separating them. The CDR3 length is 15 residues. Regarding this clone: Its antigen is unknown.

The time point is: week 23, last vaccination. Vaccinated patients received 300 ug of mutant IDH1 20-mer peptide per dose, with topical imiquimod. Some clones are missing from TCRdb's copy, which holds only in-frame ones; the method was immunoSEQ multiplex PCR. This sample has tens of thousands of clones; roughly 76% occur once, and the top ten carry around 5.1%. Sequenced here: PBMCs, sampled from a glioma patient whose treatment included an IDH1 peptide vaccine. This receptor was obtained from a man aged 40-55 years with glioma. The chain joins TRBV7-8 to TRBJ1-5; D is unclear. The CDR3 here is CASSLATGNNQPQHF. As DNA, the CDR3 is TGTGCCAGCAGCTTAGCGACGGGCAACAATCAGCCCCAGCATTTT.